The rows below give T cell receptor beta chains drawn from one sample of a study of blood T cell repertoires in COVID-19. Here immunoSEQ multiplex PCR was the method, and the copy in TCRdb shows in-frame clones only, minus some. Of approximately 45,000 clones detected, 75% to 90% appear once; the ten largest clones hold approximately 4.3%. The specimen was peripheral blood. The source is a human donor in a cohort sampled during active COVID-19. Each CDR3 is given with its conserved first and last residue. D genes are given only for firm matches. Clone sizes are given selectively: once, few, many, or a class where the clone is expanded.

>TRBJ2-3|NA|TRBD1|TRBV5-1
TGCGCCAGCAGCTCCGGACAGGGGTCCGTCCCAGATACGCAGTATTTT
CASSSGQGSVPDTQYF
>TRBJ2-7|NA|TRBD1|TRBV15
TGTGCCACCAGCCCTTGGGACAGGGGGTCCGAGCAGTACTTC
CATSPWDRGSEQYF
>TRBJ1-1|NA|TRBD1|TRBV10-3
TGTGCCATCAGGCAACAGGGGGCGAACACTGAAGCTTTCTTT
CAIRQQGANTEAFF
>TRBJ2-6|NA|TRBD2|TRBV27
TGTGCCAGCAGTTTTATTGGGGGGGTCTCTGGGGCCAACGTCCTGACTTTC
CASSFIGGVSGANVLTF
>TRBJ1-6|NA|NA|TRBV30
TGTGCCTGGAGTGTAGCGGGCTCAGTAATGCCCCTCCACTTT
CAWSVAGSVMPLHF
>TRBJ2-3|NA|TRBD2|TRBV7-9
TGTGCCAGCAGCACCTTAGCGGGAGTCGGTCCAGATACGCAGTATTTT
CASSTLAGVGPDTQYF
>TRBJ2-7|NA|TRBD2|TRBV19
TGTGCCAGTAGTAACGGACTAGCGGGAGGGCCCTACGAGCAGTACTTC
CASSNGLAGGPYEQYF
>TRBJ2-3|NA|TRBD2|TRBV19
TGTGCCAGTAGTATAGGGACCAAGCGGGACACAGATACGCAGTATTTT
CASSIGTKRDTDTQYF
>TRBJ2-5|once|TRBD2|TRBV20-1
TGCAGTGCTAGTCCTACCGGACTAGCGGGAAGAGAGACCCAGTACTTC
CSASPTGLAGRETQYF
>TRBJ1-1|NA|NA|TRBV23-1
TGCGCCAGCAGTTACAGGGTCGAAGCTTTCTTT
CASSYRVEAFF
>TRBJ1-5|NA|NA|TRBV28
TGTGCCAGCAGTTACACCCAGGGGAACCAGCCCCAGCATTTT
CASSYTQGNQPQHF
>TRBJ1-4|NA|NA|TRBV3-1/TRBV3-2
TGTGCCAGCAGCCAAGATCTGAAACTGTTTTTT
CASSQDLKLFF
>TRBJ2-3|NA|NA|TRBV9
TGTGCCAGCAGCGTAGGGGGGACATCGGGCACAGATACGCAGTATTTT
CASSVGGTSGTDTQYF
>TRBJ2-7|NA|TRBD2|TRBV11-2
TGTGCCAGCAGCCCTCTCAAGCGGGAGGGATTGTACGAGCAGTACTTC
CASSPLKREGLYEQYF
>TRBJ2-7|NA|TRBD1|TRBV27
TGTGCCAGCAGTTTCGCACAGGGGAAAATTCAGGGCTACGAGCAGTACTTC
CASSFAQGKIQGYEQYF
>TRBJ2-1|NA|TRBD2|TRBV4-3
TGCGCCAGCAGCCAAGATCGGGACTACTACAATGAGCAGTTCTTC
CASSQDRDYYNEQFF
>TRBJ2-7|NA|NA|TRBV9
TGTGCCAGCAGCGTGAACCCCCGGGACTCCGCCTACGAGCAGTACTTC
CASSVNPRDSAYEQYF
>TRBJ2-1|few|NA|TRBV11-1
TGTGCCAGCAGCTTTGGGCAGGGGATATCCACTGAGCAGTTCTTC
CASSFGQGISTEQFF
>TRBJ2-7|once|NA|TRBV7-2
TGTGCCAGCAGCACGGGACTCGCAAGCTCCTACGAGCAGTACTTC
CASSTGLASSYEQYF
>TRBJ2-5|NA|TRBD1|TRBV24-1
TGTGCCACCAGTGGACAGGGTCAAGAGACCCAGTACTTC
CATSGQGQETQYF
>TRBJ2-3|NA|TRBD2|TRBV25-1
TGTGCCAGCAGTGAGGGGTCCTATGGCGGGAGGGTGGCAGATACGCAGTATTTT
CASSEGSYGGRVADTQYF
>TRBJ1-1|NA|NA|TRBV7-3
TGTGCCAGCAGCCTTCAGAGGGACACTGAAGCTTTCTTT
CASSLQRDTEAFF
>TRBJ2-1|few|TRBD1|TRBV10-1
TGCGCCAGCAGTGGGGTCGGGACAGTCGATCGGAGCTCCTACAATGAGCAGTTCTTC
CASSGVGTVDRSSYNEQFF
>TRBJ2-3|NA|TRBD2|TRBV7-2
TGTGCCAGCAGCTTAGCCGGGAATTTAGCGGGAGGGCCAGGCACAGATACGCAGTATTTT
CASSLAGNLAGGPGTDTQYF